The subject of this entry is one T cell receptor beta chain. The antigen remains unidentified. The source of the sample is a study of OX40 agonist ivuxolimab in advanced cancers. Background on the study: The patients received ivuxolimab by intravenous route every 2 weeks at 0.01 to 10 mg/kg. Whole-study results and caveats: Averaging showed that CD8+ T cells had more expanded clones than CD4+ did.

Data came from immunoSEQ multiplex PCR; TCRdb stores just in-frame clones and leaves some out. The data contain approximately 13,000 clones, under 70% of them seen just once; the ten biggest clones take up approximately 27%. The germline CDR1 and CDR2 sequences are SGHTS and YDEGEE. The CDR3 length is 14 residues. V lost 2 bases, J lost 3 bases, and 9 bases lay in between. The rearrangement uses TRBV5-8 and TRBJ2-1; TRBD2 is a possible D gene (6 bases). This sequence was found in an adult with an advanced solid tumor such as melanoma, head and neck, liver or kidney cancer. The specimen was CD4+ or CD8+ T cells sorted from blood, collected in a trial of the OX40 agonist ivuxolimab. As DNA, the CDR3 is TGTGCCAGCAGCTTCTTGCGGGACTACAATGAGCAGTTCTTC. Translated, it gives CASSFLRDYNEQFF.